These T cell receptor beta chains were read from a single sample in a study of T cell responses to AZD1222 COVID-19 vaccine. TCRdb keeps only in-frame clones here, not all; method: immunoSEQ multiplex PCR. The table lists 150,000 to 180,000 clones, 86% of them singletons, with approximately 5.1% in the top ten. The material was peripheral blood, obtained on day 0 of MenACWY control vaccination. The receptors shown here come from an adult in good health. CDR3s include the opening cysteine and the closing phenylalanine or tryptophan. The order of the fields is V gene, clone size, J gene, D gene, CDR3 protein, CDR3 DNA. A D gene is named only where the DNA matches it firmly. Rows give clone size only sometimes, using once, few, many, or a class for an expanded clone.

v_call: TRBV24-1
clone_size: -
j_call: TRBJ2-7
d_call: -
cdr3_aa: CATSGTNMEEQYF
cdr3_nt: TGTGCCACCAGCGGGACAAATATGGAAGAGCAGTACTTC

v_call: TRBV9
clone_size: -
j_call: TRBJ1-2
d_call: -
cdr3_aa: CASSVGQGRERSYTF
cdr3_nt: TGTGCCAGCAGCGTAGGGCAGGGGCGAGAGAGAAGCTACACCTTC

v_call: TRBV28
clone_size: -
j_call: TRBJ2-4
d_call: -
cdr3_aa: CASSQIAKNIQYF
cdr3_nt: TGTGCCAGCAGTCAGATAGCCAAAAACATTCAGTACTTC

v_call: TRBV18
clone_size: -
j_call: TRBJ1-5
d_call: TRBD1
cdr3_aa: CASLPQGGSNQPQHF
cdr3_nt: TGTGCCAGCTTACCACAGGGGGGGAGCAATCAGCCCCAGCATTTT

v_call: TRBV29-1
clone_size: -
j_call: TRBJ2-2
d_call: -
cdr3_aa: CSVTEGVRYTGELFF
cdr3_nt: TGCAGCGTTACCGAGGGTGTTCGGTACACCGGGGAGCTGTTTTTT

v_call: TRBV3-1/TRBV3-2
clone_size: -
j_call: TRBJ2-3
d_call: -
cdr3_aa: CASSQDWEAGTQYF
cdr3_nt: TGTGCCAGCAGCCAAGATTGGGAGGCCGGGACGCAGTATTTT

v_call: TRBV24-1
clone_size: -
j_call: TRBJ1-2
d_call: -
cdr3_aa: CATSGSRVNYGYTF
cdr3_nt: TGTGCCACCAGTGGTTCCAGGGTTAACTATGGCTACACCTTC

v_call: TRBV15
clone_size: -
j_call: TRBJ2-2
d_call: -
cdr3_aa: CATSARGSNTGELFF
cdr3_nt: TGTGCCACCAGCGCGCGGGGATCGAACACCGGGGAGCTGTTTTTT

v_call: TRBV28
clone_size: -
j_call: TRBJ2-5
d_call: TRBD1
cdr3_aa: CASSSPGTGGRETQYF
cdr3_nt: TGTGCCAGCAGTTCACCCGGGACAGGGGGGAGAGAGACCCAGTACTTC

v_call: TRBV18
clone_size: many
j_call: TRBJ2-2
d_call: -
cdr3_aa: CASSPTGGELFF
cdr3_nt: TGTGCCAGCTCACCAACGGGCGGGGAGCTGTTTTTT

v_call: TRBV2
clone_size: -
j_call: TRBJ2-3
d_call: -
cdr3_aa: CASSETSSTDTQYF
cdr3_nt: TGTGCCAGCAGTGAAACAAGTAGCACAGATACGCAGTATTTT

v_call: TRBV19
clone_size: -
j_call: TRBJ1-1
d_call: TRBD1
cdr3_aa: CASSDPTPPQGDTEAFF
cdr3_nt: TGTGCCAGTAGCGATCCCACGCCCCCCCAGGGGGACACTGAAGCTTTCTTT

v_call: TRBV27
clone_size: -
j_call: TRBJ1-2
d_call: -
cdr3_aa: CASSLSPTLLGYTF
cdr3_nt: TGTGCCAGCAGTTTAAGTCCCACCCTTCTGGGCTACACCTTC

v_call: TRBV7-2
clone_size: -
j_call: TRBJ2-4
d_call: TRBD1
cdr3_aa: CASNAGGGQGNIQYF
cdr3_nt: TGTGCCAGCAATGCAGGCGGGGGACAGGGGAACATTCAGTACTTC

v_call: TRBV9
clone_size: -
j_call: TRBJ2-7
d_call: TRBD2
cdr3_aa: CASSVAGTSYEQYF
cdr3_nt: TGTGCCAGCAGCGTGGCCGGGACTAGCTACGAGCAGTACTTC

v_call: TRBV7-9
clone_size: -
j_call: TRBJ1-1
d_call: TRBD1
cdr3_aa: CASSRAGTGGMNTEAFF
cdr3_nt: TGTGCCAGCAGCCGTGCGGGGACAGGCGGCATGAACACTGAAGCTTTCTTT

v_call: TRBV5-6
clone_size: -
j_call: TRBJ1-1
d_call: -
cdr3_aa: CASSGRRGERITEAFF
cdr3_nt: TGTGCCAGCAGCGGAAGACGCGGGGAGAGAATCACTGAAGCTTTCTTT

v_call: TRBV2
clone_size: -
j_call: TRBJ1-5
d_call: -
cdr3_aa: CASSEKGGQPQHF
cdr3_nt: TGTGCCAGCAGTGAGAAGGGGGGGCAGCCCCAGCATTTT

v_call: TRBV4-2
clone_size: -
j_call: TRBJ2-1
d_call: -
cdr3_aa: CASSQVGLSGDEQFF
cdr3_nt: TGTGCCAGCAGCCAAGTTGGACTCTCCGGCGATGAGCAGTTCTTC

v_call: TRBV27
clone_size: -
j_call: TRBJ2-5
d_call: TRBD1
cdr3_aa: CASSSTGVAQYF
cdr3_nt: TGTGCCAGCAGTTCTACAGGGGTTGCCCAGTACTTC

v_call: TRBV6-1
clone_size: few
j_call: TRBJ1-1
d_call: -
cdr3_aa: CASSVDLNMARGEAFF
cdr3_nt: TGTGCCAGCAGTGTAGACCTCAACATGGCGAGGGGGGAAGCTTTCTTT

v_call: TRBV10-3
clone_size: -
j_call: TRBJ2-2
d_call: TRBD2
cdr3_aa: CAIGRAGGPPGELFF
cdr3_nt: TGTGCCATCGGGCGTGCGGGAGGGCCGCCCGGGGAGCTGTTTTTT

v_call: TRBV3-1/TRBV3-2
clone_size: -
j_call: TRBJ2-3
d_call: -
cdr3_aa: CASSNLSPSQYF
cdr3_nt: TGTGCCAGCAGCAACCTGTCCCCATCGCAGTATTTT

v_call: TRBV10-3
clone_size: many
j_call: TRBJ2-7
d_call: -
cdr3_aa: CAISDTAGTYEQYF
cdr3_nt: TGTGCCATCAGTGATACGGCAGGAACCTACGAGCAGTACTTC

v_call: TRBV9
clone_size: -
j_call: TRBJ2-3
d_call: TRBD1
cdr3_aa: CASGPGQGGLDTQYF
cdr3_nt: TGTGCCAGCGGTCCCGGACAGGGTGGTTTGGATACGCAGTATTTT

v_call: TRBV7-6
clone_size: -
j_call: TRBJ2-1
d_call: TRBD1
cdr3_aa: CASSKSGTGAYNEQFF
cdr3_nt: TGTGCCAGCAGCAAGTCCGGGACAGGGGCCTACAATGAGCAGTTCTTC

v_call: TRBV28
clone_size: few
j_call: TRBJ2-1
d_call: -
cdr3_aa: CASSMGDGRSYNEQFF
cdr3_nt: TGTGCCAGCAGTATGGGGGACGGACGATCCTACAATGAGCAGTTCTTC

v_call: TRBV6-5
clone_size: -
j_call: TRBJ2-7
d_call: -
cdr3_aa: CASYGPKSYEQYF
cdr3_nt: TGTGCCAGTTACGGACCGAAATCCTACGAGCAGTACTTC

v_call: TRBV5-5
clone_size: -
j_call: TRBJ2-3
d_call: -
cdr3_aa: CASRPSRATDTQYF
cdr3_nt: TGTGCCAGCAGGCCATCGCGGGCTACAGATACGCAGTATTTT

v_call: TRBV6-5
clone_size: -
j_call: TRBJ1-2
d_call: -
cdr3_aa: CASSYVRNYGYTF
cdr3_nt: TGTGCCAGCAGTTACGTCCGGAACTATGGCTACACCTTC

v_call: TRBV28
clone_size: few
j_call: TRBJ1-2
d_call: TRBD1
cdr3_aa: CASISPGGTGNYGYTF
cdr3_nt: TGTGCCAGCATCTCCCCGGGAGGGACAGGGAACTATGGCTACACCTTC

v_call: TRBV3-1/TRBV3-2
clone_size: -
j_call: TRBJ2-2
d_call: -
cdr3_aa: CASSPSWGELFF
cdr3_nt: TGTGCCAGCAGCCCCAGTTGGGGGGAGCTGTTTTTT

v_call: TRBV10-3
clone_size: once
j_call: TRBJ2-7
d_call: TRBD2
cdr3_aa: CAISESYAGGHYEQYF
cdr3_nt: TGTGCCATCAGTGAGTCGTACGCGGGAGGCCACTACGAGCAGTACTTC

v_call: TRBV11-2
clone_size: once
j_call: TRBJ1-1
d_call: TRBD1
cdr3_aa: CASSFSLGLGTEPVREAFF
cdr3_nt: TGTGCCAGCAGCTTCTCATTAGGGTTGGGGACAGAGCCGGTGCGTGAAGCTTTCTTT

v_call: TRBV7-6
clone_size: -
j_call: TRBJ1-3
d_call: -
cdr3_aa: CASSLGAGNTIYF
cdr3_nt: TGTGCCAGCAGCTTAGGGGCAGGAAACACCATATATTTT

v_call: TRBV3-1/TRBV3-2
clone_size: -
j_call: TRBJ1-6
d_call: -
cdr3_aa: CASSPTRGDNSPLHF
cdr3_nt: TGTGCCAGCAGCCCCACGAGGGGGGACAATTCACCCCTCCACTTT